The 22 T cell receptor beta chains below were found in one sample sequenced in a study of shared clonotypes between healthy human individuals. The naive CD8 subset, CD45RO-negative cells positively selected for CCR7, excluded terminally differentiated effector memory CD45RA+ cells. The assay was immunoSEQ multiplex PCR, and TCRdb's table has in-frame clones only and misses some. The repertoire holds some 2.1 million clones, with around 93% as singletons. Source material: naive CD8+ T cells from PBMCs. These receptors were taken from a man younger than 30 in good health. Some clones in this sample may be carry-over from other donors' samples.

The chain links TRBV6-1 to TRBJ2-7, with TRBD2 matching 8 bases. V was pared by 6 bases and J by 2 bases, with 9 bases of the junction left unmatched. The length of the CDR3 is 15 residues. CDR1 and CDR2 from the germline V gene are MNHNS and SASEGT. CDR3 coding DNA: TGTGCCAGCAGGATCCTGAGCGGGGGAACCTACGAGCAGTACTTC. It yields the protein CASRILSGGTYEQYF.

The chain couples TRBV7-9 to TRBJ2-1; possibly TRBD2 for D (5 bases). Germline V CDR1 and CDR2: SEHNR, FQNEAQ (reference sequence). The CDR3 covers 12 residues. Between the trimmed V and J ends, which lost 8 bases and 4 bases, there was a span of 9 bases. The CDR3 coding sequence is TGTGCCAGCCGAACGGGATACAATGAGCAGTTCTTC. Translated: CASRTGYNEQFF.

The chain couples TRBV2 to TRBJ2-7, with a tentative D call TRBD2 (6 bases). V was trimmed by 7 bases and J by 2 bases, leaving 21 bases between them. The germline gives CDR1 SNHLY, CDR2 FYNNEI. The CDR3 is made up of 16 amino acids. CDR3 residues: CASIRRETSQAYEQYF. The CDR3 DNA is TGTGCCAGCATCCGGAGGGAAACAAGTCAGGCCTACGAGCAGTACTTC.

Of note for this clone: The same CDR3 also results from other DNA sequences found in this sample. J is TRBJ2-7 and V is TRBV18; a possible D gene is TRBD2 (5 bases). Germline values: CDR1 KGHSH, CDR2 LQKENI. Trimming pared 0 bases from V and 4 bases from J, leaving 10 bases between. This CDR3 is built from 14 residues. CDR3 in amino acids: CASSPPEGTYEQYF. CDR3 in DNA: TGTGCCAGCTCACCACCCGAGGGTACTTACGAGCAGTACTTC.

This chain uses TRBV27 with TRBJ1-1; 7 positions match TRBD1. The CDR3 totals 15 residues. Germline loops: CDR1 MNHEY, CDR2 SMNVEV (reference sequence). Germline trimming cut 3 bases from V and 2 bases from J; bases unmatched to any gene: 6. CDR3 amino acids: CASSLGQTGNTEAFF. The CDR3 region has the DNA TGTGCCAGCAGTTTGGGACAGACAGGTAACACTGAAGCTTTCTTT.

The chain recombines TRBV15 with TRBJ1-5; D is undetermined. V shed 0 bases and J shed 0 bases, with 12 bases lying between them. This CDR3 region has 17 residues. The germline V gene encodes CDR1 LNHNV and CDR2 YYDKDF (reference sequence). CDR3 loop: CATSRDGKVYSNQPQHF. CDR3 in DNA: TGTGCCACCAGCAGAGATGGGAAGGTGTATAGCAATCAGCCCCAGCATTTT.

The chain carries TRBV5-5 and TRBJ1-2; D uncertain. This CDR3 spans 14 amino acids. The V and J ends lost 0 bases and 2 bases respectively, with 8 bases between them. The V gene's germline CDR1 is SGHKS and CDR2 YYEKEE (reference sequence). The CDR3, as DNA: TGTGCCAGCAGCTTGGAAAGCATGAACTATGGCTACACCTTC. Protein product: CASSLESMNYGYTF.

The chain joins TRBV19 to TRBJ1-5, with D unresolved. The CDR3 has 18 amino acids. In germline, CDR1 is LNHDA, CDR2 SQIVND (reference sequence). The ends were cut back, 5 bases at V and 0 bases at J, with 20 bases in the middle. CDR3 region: CASSPYPPGPYSNQPQHF. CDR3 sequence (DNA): TGTGCCAGTAGTCCCTATCCTCCGGGCCCCTATAGCAATCAGCCCCAGCATTTT.

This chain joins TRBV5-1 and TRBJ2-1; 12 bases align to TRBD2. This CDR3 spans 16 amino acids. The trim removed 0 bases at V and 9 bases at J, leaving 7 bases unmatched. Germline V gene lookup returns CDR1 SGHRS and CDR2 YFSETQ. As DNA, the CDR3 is TGCGCCAGCAGCTTGGGTCTAGCGGGAGGGCTCGGTGAGCAGTTCTTC. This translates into CASSLGLAGGLGEQFF.

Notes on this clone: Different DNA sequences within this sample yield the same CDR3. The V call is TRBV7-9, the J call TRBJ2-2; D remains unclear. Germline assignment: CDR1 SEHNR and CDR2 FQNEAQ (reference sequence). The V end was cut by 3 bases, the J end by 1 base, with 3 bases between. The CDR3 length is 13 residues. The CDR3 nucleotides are TGTGCCAGCAGCTTGGAGAACACCGGGGAGCTGTTTTTT. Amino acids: CASSLENTGELFF.

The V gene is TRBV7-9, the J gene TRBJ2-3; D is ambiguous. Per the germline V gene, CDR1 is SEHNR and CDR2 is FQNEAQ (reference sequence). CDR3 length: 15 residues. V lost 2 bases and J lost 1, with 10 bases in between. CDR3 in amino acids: CASSLRAPGTDTQYF. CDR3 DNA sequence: TGTGCCAGCAGCTTACGTGCCCCCGGCACAGATACGCAGTATTTT.

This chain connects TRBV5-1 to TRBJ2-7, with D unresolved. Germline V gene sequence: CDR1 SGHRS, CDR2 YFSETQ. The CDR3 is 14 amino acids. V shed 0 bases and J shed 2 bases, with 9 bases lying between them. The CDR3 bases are TGCGCCAGCAGCTTGGAGGGATACACCTACGAGCAGTACTTC. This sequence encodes CASSLEGYTYEQYF.

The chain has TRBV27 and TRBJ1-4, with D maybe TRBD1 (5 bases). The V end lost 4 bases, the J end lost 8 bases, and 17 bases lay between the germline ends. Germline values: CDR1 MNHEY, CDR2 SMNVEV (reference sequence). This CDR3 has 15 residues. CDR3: CASSYRGGSSEKLFF. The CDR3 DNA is TGTGCCAGCAGTTACCGTGGGGGTTCCTCCGAAAAACTGTTTTTT.

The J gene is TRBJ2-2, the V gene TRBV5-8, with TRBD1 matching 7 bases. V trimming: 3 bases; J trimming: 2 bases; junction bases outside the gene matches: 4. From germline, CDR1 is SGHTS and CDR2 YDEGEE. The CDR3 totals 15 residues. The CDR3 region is CASSSGTDNTGELFF. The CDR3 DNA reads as TGTGCCAGCAGCTCCGGGACAGACAACACCGGGGAGCTGTTTTTT. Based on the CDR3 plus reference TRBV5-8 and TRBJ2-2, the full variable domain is EAGVTQSPTHLIKTRGQQATLRCSPISGHTSVYWYQQALGLGLQFLLWYDEGEERNRGNFPPRFSGRQFPNYSSELNVNALELEDSALYLCASSSGTDNTGELFFGEGSRLTVL.

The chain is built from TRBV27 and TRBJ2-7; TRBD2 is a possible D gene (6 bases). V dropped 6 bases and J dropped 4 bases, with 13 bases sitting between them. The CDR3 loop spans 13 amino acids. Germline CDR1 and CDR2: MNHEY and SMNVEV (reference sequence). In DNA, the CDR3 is TGTGCCAGCAGGCCGGGACTGGGATACGAGCAGTACTTC. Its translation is CASRPGLGYEQYF.

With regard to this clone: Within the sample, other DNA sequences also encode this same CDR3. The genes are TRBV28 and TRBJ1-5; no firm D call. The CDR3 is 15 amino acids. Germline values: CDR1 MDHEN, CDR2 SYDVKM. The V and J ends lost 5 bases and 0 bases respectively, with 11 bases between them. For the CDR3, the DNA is TGTGCCAGCAGTCCAGCGGCATATAGCAATCAGCCCCAGCATTTT. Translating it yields CASSPAAYSNQPQHF.

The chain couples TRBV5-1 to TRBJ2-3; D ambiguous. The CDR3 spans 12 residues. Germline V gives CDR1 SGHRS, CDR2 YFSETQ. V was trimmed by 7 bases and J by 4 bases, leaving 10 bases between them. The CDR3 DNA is TGCGCCAGCCGGACGGTAGCAGATACGCAGTATTTT. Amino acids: CASRTVADTQYF.

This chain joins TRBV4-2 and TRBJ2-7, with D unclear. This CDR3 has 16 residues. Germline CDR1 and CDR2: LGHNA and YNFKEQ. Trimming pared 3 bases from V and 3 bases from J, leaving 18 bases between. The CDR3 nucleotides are TGTGCCAGCAGCCATGCAGCGATCGGTGGAAACTACGAGCAGTACTTC. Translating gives CASSHAAIGGNYEQYF.

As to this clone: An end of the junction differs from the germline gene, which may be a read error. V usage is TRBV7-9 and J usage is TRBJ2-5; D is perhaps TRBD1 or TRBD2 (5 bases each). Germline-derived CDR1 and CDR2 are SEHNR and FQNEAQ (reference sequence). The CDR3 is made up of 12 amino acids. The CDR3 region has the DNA TGTGCCAGCAGCATAGGTCTGGGACCCCAAAACTTC. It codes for CASSIGLGPQNF.

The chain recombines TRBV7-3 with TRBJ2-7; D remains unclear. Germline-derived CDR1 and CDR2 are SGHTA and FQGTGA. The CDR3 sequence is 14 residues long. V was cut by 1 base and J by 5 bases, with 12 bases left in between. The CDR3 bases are TGTGCCAGCAGCTTAAGTACCCTGGCCCACGAGCAGTACTTC. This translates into CASSLSTLAHEQYF.

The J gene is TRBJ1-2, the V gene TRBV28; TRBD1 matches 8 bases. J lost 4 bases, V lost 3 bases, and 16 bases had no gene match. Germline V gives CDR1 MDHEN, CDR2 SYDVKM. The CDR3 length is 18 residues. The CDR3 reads CASSFPGQGTGMGYGYTF. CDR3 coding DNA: TGTGCCAGCAGTTTTCCAGGACAGGGTACGGGAATGGGCTATGGCTACACCTTC.

In nucleotides, the CDR3 is TGCAGCGTCGCGGGTGGACCCAACAATGAGCAGTTCTTC. Protein product: CSVAGGPNNEQFF. The chain couples TRBV29-1 to TRBJ2-1, with D perhaps TRBD2 (5 bases). Per the germline V gene, CDR1 is SQVTM and CDR2 is ANQGSEA. The V and J ends lost 6 bases and 5 bases respectively, with 14 bases between them. The CDR3 spans 13 residues.